This T cell receptor (beta chain) was sequenced during a study of cytomegalovirus exposure and HLA in healthy donors. Turning to the study itself: Samples from HLA-typed donors yielded about 85 million unique TCRs in an early data release.

J lost 4 bases, V lost 3 bases, and 11 bases had no gene match. Germline V gene sequence: CDR1 GTSNPN, CDR2 SVGIG (reference sequence). This CDR3 contains 15 residues. Study conclusions and caveats: For presence/absence analyses, sequencing depth was assumed to be roughly uniform across donors. Reportedly, cytomegalovirus status was diagnosed with high sensitivity and specificity.

Use of 60 Vbeta and 13 Jbeta primers characterized the PCR. Generated by immunoSEQ multiplex PCR, the TCRdb table keeps only in-frame clones and is missing some. The sample lists about 140,000 clones, over 75% occurring once. On this clone: Antigen specificity is unknown.

The TCR was taken from a woman aged 40 to 49 in good health and CMV-seronegative. V usage is TRBV30 and J usage is TRBJ2-7; 8 nucleotides align to TRBD2. Specimen: PBMCs. CDR3 residues: CAWRDTGTRSYEQYF. Written as DNA, the CDR3 is TGTGCCTGGAGGGATACCGGGACTAGGAGTTACGAGCAGTACTTC. Supplemented by reference TRBV30 and TRBJ2-7, the full variable domain reads SQTIHQWPATLVQPVGSPLSLECTVEGTSNPNLYWYRQAAGRGLQLLFYSVGIGQISSEVPQNLSASRPQDRQFILSSKKLLLSDSGFYLCAWRDTGTRSYEQYFGPGTRLTVT.